Each of the 21 T cell receptor beta chains below was sequenced from the same sample in a study of blood T cell repertoires in COVID-19 (TCRdb year 2020). Libraries came from the immunoSEQ multiplex PCR assay. In its TCRdb copy, this immuneACCESS table keeps in-frame sequences only and misses some clones. Where compared with another copy, unresolved V genes explain less than half of these, and the others have no known cause. The sample table holds 120,000 or so clones, of which roughly 72% were seen once. In total, the top ten clones hold around 5.2% of the sample. Material: peripheral blood. These receptors all stem from a man aged 55 to 70 with acute or convalescent COVID-19.

The chain has TRBV30 and TRBJ1-6, with D perhaps TRBD1 (5 bases). The CDR3 is 14 residues long. CDR1 GTSNPN and CDR2 SVGIG come from the germline V gene (reference sequence). V lost 3 bases, J lost 8 bases, and 14 bases lay in between. The CDR3 is CAWRAEGRHSPLHF. The CDR3 DNA reads as TGTGCCTGGAGGGCCGAGGGGAGGCATTCACCCCTCCACTTT.

The chain has TRBV6-5 and TRBJ1-4; D is unclear. Trimming left V 6 bases short and J 8 bases short, with 13 bases between. Germline lookup yields CDR1 MNHEY and CDR2 SVGAGI. CDR3 size: 13 residues. The CDR3 DNA reads TGTGCCAGCAGCCCCGGGTGGAGGGAAAAACTGTTTTTT. Translating gives CASSPGWREKLFF.

This clone is medium-sized (0.01 to 0.1%) by share. Within the sample, other DNA sequences also encode this same CDR3. DNA for the CDR3: TGTGCCAGCAGTCCCCTAGCGGGTGCGACAGATACGCAGTATTTT. It translates to CASSPLAGATDTQYF. The genes are TRBV6-5 and TRBJ2-3, with 8 positions matching TRBD2. The germline V gene has CDR1 MNHEY and CDR2 SVGAGI. V shed 5 bases, J shed 3 bases, and the junction held 7 bases outside the gene matches. There are 15 residues in the CDR3.

This clone occurred a few times. Here the CDR3 reads CASTLQGQGNQPQHF. As DNA, the CDR3 is TGTGCCAGTACCCTACAGGGACAGGGCAATCAGCCCCAGCATTTT. The chain employs TRBV19 and TRBJ1-5; 8 bases map to TRBD1. The CDR3 spans 15 residues. V shed 7 bases, J shed 2 bases, and the junction held 7 bases outside the gene matches. Germline CDR1 is LNHDA and CDR2 is SQIVND (reference sequence).

The J gene is TRBJ2-5, the V gene TRBV7-8; D might be TRBD2 (8 bases). This CDR3 region has 18 residues. From germline, CDR1 is SGHVS and CDR2 FQNEAQ. V was cut by 4 bases and J by 5 bases, with 26 bases left in between. The CDR3 bases are TGTGCCAGCAGCTCGCTAGACGACAGGGTCGGGAGGGGGGAGACCCAGTACTTC. It codes for CASSSLDDRVGRGETQYF.

This sequence joins TRBV18 and TRBJ2-7; tentatively, D is TRBD1 (6 bases). The ends were cut back, 4 bases at V and 6 bases at J, with 13 bases in the middle. The CDR3 extends over 13 amino acids. Germline assignment: CDR1 KGHSH and CDR2 LQKENI. The DNA for the CDR3 is TGTGCCAGCTCACTCTTTGGGGGCAGCGAGCAGTACTTC. Translating it yields CASSLFGGSEQYF.

The rearrangement uses TRBV18 and TRBJ2-3; D unclear. The germline V and J ends were trimmed by 1 base and 3 bases, with 11 bases remaining between them. The CDR3 has 15 residues. From germline, CDR1 is KGHSH and CDR2 LQKENI. The CDR3 here is CASSPRLVETDTQYF. The CDR3 coding sequence is TGTGCCAGCTCACCACGGTTGGTAGAAACAGATACGCAGTATTTT.

The V gene is TRBV29-1, the J gene TRBJ2-5, with D maybe TRBD2 (5 bases). V was clipped by 2 bases and J by 5 bases, with 15 bases between them. CDR3 size: 14 residues. Germline V lookup: CDR1 SQVTM, CDR2 ANQGSEA. CDR3 bases: TGCAGCGTTGAATGGGCTGAGGGCGGTGAGACCCAGTACTTC. Its protein is CSVEWAEGGETQYF.

This chain connects TRBV30 to TRBJ2-1, with D maybe TRBD2 (5 bases). The CDR3 has 11 amino acids. Trimming removed 2 bases from V and 14 bases from J, with 13 bases in between. Germline loops: CDR1 GTSNPN, CDR2 SVGIG (reference sequence). The CDR3 nucleotides are TGTGCCTGGAGTACGGGGAGAAGGAAGTTCTTC. Residues: CAWSTGRRKFF.

This clone was counted a single time. V and J are TRBV3-1 (or the pseudogene TRBV3-2) and TRBJ2-2; 13 bases line up with TRBD2. Germline V lookup: CDR1 LGHDT, CDR2 YNNKEL (reference sequence). This CDR3 is 16 amino acids long. J was trimmed by 6 bases and V by 0 bases; bases with no gene match: 1. CDR3 residues: CASSQDGTSGAGELFF. CDR3 nucleotide sequence: TGTGCCAGCAGCCAAGACGGGACTAGCGGGGCCGGGGAGCTGTTTTTT.

The J gene is TRBJ2-7, the V gene TRBV5-1, with 11 nucleotides matching TRBD2. V dropped 6 bases and J dropped 5; count of bases not matched to a gene: 13. There are 16 residues in the CDR3. Germline CDR1 reads SGHRS; CDR2 reads YFSETQ. The CDR3: CASNLGLAGGLDEQYF. CDR3 nucleotide sequence: TGCGCCAGCAACCTGGGGTTAGCGGGGGGGCTCGACGAGCAGTACTTC.

The V call is TRBV10-2, the J call TRBJ2-3, with 10 positions matching TRBD2. Germline-derived CDR1 and CDR2 are WSHSY and SAAADI. Trimming at V came to 1 base and at J to 6 bases, leaving 4 bases not matched to a gene. This CDR3 has 15 residues. CDR3 DNA: TGCGCCAGCAGTGAGTTAAGCGGGGGGGCCGATACGCAGTATTTT. This encodes CASSELSGGADTQYF.

The V and J genes are TRBV5-8 and TRBJ1-4, with 8 bases that match TRBD1. The length of the CDR3 is 16 residues. The V and J ends lost 4 bases and 3 bases, in that order; junction bases with no gene match: 8. Germline assignment: CDR1 SGHTS and CDR2 YDEGEE. The CDR3 region has the DNA TGTGCCAGCAGCCCGCAGGGGGCTATGGCTAATGAAAAACTGTTTTTT. Its translation: CASSPQGAMANEKLFF. Full variable domain (rest looked up from reference TRBV5-8 and TRBJ1-4): EAGVTQSPTHLIKTRGQQATLRCSPISGHTSVYWYQQALGLGLQFLLWYDEGEERNRGNFPPRFSGRQFPNYSSELNVNALELEDSALYLCASSPQGAMANEKLFFGSGTQLSVL.

This clone occurred once. V usage is TRBV4-2 and J usage is TRBJ1-5, with 8 bases aligning to TRBD1. The V segment lost 4 bases and the J segment 2 bases; nucleotides outside the gene matches: 7. The CDR3 contains 16 residues. Germline-derived CDR1 and CDR2 are LGHNA and YNFKEQ. In DNA, the CDR3 is TGTGCCAGCAGCCCGACAGGGGATCATGGCAATCAGCCCCAGCATTTT. Its translation is CASSPTGDHGNQPQHF.

The J gene is TRBJ1-2, the V gene TRBV24-1; the D gene is possibly TRBD1 (5 bases). Germline assignment: CDR1 KGHDR and CDR2 SFDVKD. This CDR3 is built from 16 residues. The V gene lost 3 bases and the J gene lost 5 bases, with 18 bases spanning the gap. This chain's CDR3 is CATSDRRPERGYGYTF. For the CDR3, the DNA is TGTGCCACCAGTGATCGTCGACCGGAAAGGGGATATGGCTACACCTTC.

The rearrangement uses TRBV30 and TRBJ1-2; D gene ambiguous. Trimming pared 7 bases from V and 2 bases from J, leaving 11 bases between. Germline assignment: CDR1 GTSNPN and CDR2 SVGIG (reference sequence). The CDR3 runs 12 residues. This CDR3 reads CASSGGNYGYTF. Written as DNA, the CDR3 is TGTGCCTCCTCCGGCGGCAACTATGGCTACACCTTC.

This clone was seen just once. The chain combines TRBV14 with TRBJ1-1; TRBD1 aligns across 9 bases. The CDR3 totals 16 residues. Germline lookup yields CDR1 SGHDN and CDR2 FVKESK. The V gene end was trimmed by 1 base and the J gene end by 2 bases; junction bases not matched to a gene: 5. The CDR3 DNA follows: TGTGCCAGCAGCCAAGGACTGGGACAGGGTAACACTGAAGCTTTCTTT. Translation gives CASSQGLGQGNTEAFF.

The CDR3 protein is CASSRGLNRNNEKLFF. CDR3 nucleotide sequence: TGTGCCAGTAGTAGAGGTCTCAACCGAAATAATGAAAAACTGTTTTTT. This rearrangement joins TRBV19 to TRBJ1-4; no definite D call. Germline V gene sequence: CDR1 LNHDA, CDR2 SQIVND (reference sequence). This CDR3 contains 16 residues. V lost 4 bases and J 4 bases, leaving 16 bases between the germline ends.

This chain links TRBV7-9 with TRBJ1-4; 7 bases are a match to TRBD1. Germline V gene data show CDR1 as SEHNR and CDR2 as FQNEAQ (reference sequence). V gave up 4 bases and J gave up 7 bases; unmatched junction bases: 12. The CDR3 has 16 amino acids. CDR3 nucleotide sequence: TGTGCCAGCAGCTCCACTACAGGGGACTTTGGTGAAAAACTGTTTTTT. It yields the protein CASSSTTGDFGEKLFF.

The chain has TRBV29-1 and TRBJ2-7, with D maybe TRBD2 (6 bases). The CDR3 is made up of 12 amino acids. The V gene lost 5 bases and the J gene lost 6 bases, with 14 bases spanning the gap. Germline-derived CDR1 and CDR2 are SQVTM and ANQGSEA. Here the CDR3 reads CSVKEGIAEQYF. The DNA for the CDR3 is TGCAGCGTTAAGGAGGGAATCGCCGAGCAGTACTTC.

This clone was found once. The V and J genes are TRBV4-2 and TRBJ2-3; 7 nucleotides match TRBD2. Trimming at V came to 4 bases and at J to 4 bases, leaving 8 bases not matched to a gene. The length of the CDR3 is 15 residues. Germline V gives CDR1 LGHNA, CDR2 YNFKEQ. The CDR3 region is CASSLGGSGADTQYF. CDR3 DNA sequence: TGTGCCAGCAGCCTTGGCGGGAGCGGGGCAGATACGCAGTATTTT.